The rows below give T cell receptor beta chains drawn from one sample of a study of shared clonotypes between healthy human individuals. Here immunoSEQ multiplex PCR was the method, and the copy in TCRdb shows in-frame clones only, minus some. The table shows about 1.1 million clones, with about four fifths occurring only once. Material: memory CD4+ T cells from PBMCs. The origin of the receptors is a man in his late teens or twenties in good health. Some clones in this sample may be carry-over from other donors' samples. Both conserved end residues are part of each CDR3. D genes are given only for firm matches. Expanded clones are given a class, and other clones once, few, many or no size at all.

>-|TRBV14|-|16|TRBJ1-1
CASSRSGGLGNTEAFF
TGTGCCAGCAGCCGATCGGGGGGTCTGGGAAACACTGAAGCTTTCTTT
>-|TRBV5-5|TRBD2|15|TRBJ2-1
CASSQRLAGGGEQFF
TGTGCCAGCAGCCAGAGACTAGCGGGAGGGGGTGAGCAGTTCTTC
>many|TRBV7-2|-|13|TRBJ2-5
CASSRGGEETQYF
TGTGCCAGCAGCCGAGGGGGAGAAGAGACCCAGTACTTC
>-|TRBV6-6|-|15|TRBJ1-5
CASTTGIGGYQPQHF
TGTGCCAGCACCACGGGAATAGGGGGATATCAGCCCCAGCATTTT
>-|TRBV18|-|14|TRBJ1-2
CASSPETQSYGYTF
TGTGCCAGCTCACCAGAGACTCAGTCCTATGGCTACACCTTC
>once|TRBV29-1|TRBD1|13|TRBJ2-7
CSAGDRGLYEQYF
TGCAGCGCAGGGGACAGGGGGCTGTACGAGCAGTACTTC
>once|TRBV7-2|-|15|TRBJ2-7
CASSYSGESSYEQYF
TGTGCCAGCAGCTACAGCGGAGAGAGCTCCTACGAGCAGTACTTC
>-|TRBV9|-|16|TRBJ2-1
CASSVAGFVASNEQFF
TGTGCCAGCAGCGTAGCTGGGTTCGTGGCTTCCAATGAGCAGTTCTTC
>-|TRBV28|-|14|TRBJ1-1
CASSLGVGVTEAFF
TGTGCCAGCAGTTTAGGGGTAGGGGTCACTGAAGCTTTCTTT
>-|TRBV18|TRBD1|14|TRBJ1-4
CASSPLDRGRKLFF
TGTGCCAGCTCACCTCTTGACAGGGGGCGCAAACTGTTTTTT
>-|TRBV28|TRBD1|14|TRBJ1-2
CASSPNRDSSGYTF
TGTGCCAGCAGTCCTAACCGGGACAGTTCTGGCTACACCTTC
>-|TRBV18|-|16|TRBJ2-2
CASSPVAHANTGELFF
TGTGCCAGCTCACCAGTGGCGCACGCGAACACCGGGGAGCTGTTTTTT